This passage covers 28 T cell receptor beta chains from one sample sequenced in a study of blood T cell repertoires in COVID-19. Sequencing was performed with immunoSEQ multiplex PCR; in TCRdb, only in-frame clones are kept and a portion is missing. Here the sample spans around 400,000 clones, 70% to 90% being singletons. What was sequenced was peripheral blood. Every receptor here comes from a young woman with COVID-19, enrolled during active disease.

The CDR3: CASSQRGDRDNSPLHF. DNA of the CDR3: TGTGCCAGCAGCCAAAGGGGGGACAGAGATAATTCACCCCTCCACTTT. V usage is TRBV3-1 (or the pseudogene TRBV3-2) and J usage is TRBJ1-6; 7 nucleotides agree with TRBD1. Per the germline V gene, CDR1 is LGHDT and CDR2 is YNNKEL (reference sequence). The CDR3 is made up of 16 amino acids. V dropped 2 bases and J dropped 5; count of bases not matched to a gene: 6.

V and J are TRBV6-6 and TRBJ2-2; 15 bases map to TRBD2. This CDR3 region has 17 residues. The germline V gene has CDR1 MNHNY and CDR2 SVGAGI (reference sequence). The V segment lost 5 bases and the J segment 5 bases; nucleotides outside the gene matches: 6. CDR3 nucleotides: TGTGCCAGCAGTCGCGGGACTAGCGGGAGGTTGACCGGGGAGCTGTTTTTT. The encoded protein is CASSRGTSGRLTGELFF.

This clone occurred many times. The J gene is TRBJ2-5, the V gene TRBV24-1; D unresolved. The V gene lost 4 bases and the J gene lost 3 bases, with 2 bases spanning the gap. Germline CDR1 KGHDR, CDR2 SFDVKD. This CDR3 region has 11 residues. Written as DNA, the CDR3 is TGTGCCACCAGTGACAAAGAGACCCAGTACTTC. Translation: CATSDKETQYF.

This chain connects TRBV10-2 to TRBJ2-7, with 9 positions matching TRBD2. With 6 bases clipped from V and 2 bases from J, the junction kept 8 bases outside the gene matches. CDR3 length equals 15 residues. CDR1 is WSHSY and CDR2 is SAAADI in the germline V gene. CDR3 sequence (DNA): TGCGCCAGCAGCGTAGGGGGACTAGCAACCTACGAGCAGTACTTC. This sequence encodes CASSVGGLATYEQYF.

CDR3 loop: CASSPTGGEETQYF. The CDR3 region has the DNA TGTGCCAGCAGCCCGACGGGGGGGGAAGAGACCCAGTACTTC. The chain carries TRBV11-2 and TRBJ2-5; 8 bases align to TRBD2. The CDR3 has 14 amino acids. With V trimmed by 5 bases and J by 3 bases, 5 bases remained unmatched. CDR1 and CDR2 from the germline V gene are SGHAT and FQNNGV.

The CDR3, as DNA: TGTGCCAGCAGACTAGCGGGAGGGCCCTACGAGCAGTACTTC. It codes for CASRLAGGPYEQYF. This rearrangement joins TRBV2 to TRBJ2-7; 13 nucleotides line up with TRBD2. Germline V gives CDR1 SNHLY, CDR2 FYNNEI. This CDR3 comprises 14 residues. Trimming at V came to 6 bases and at J to 2 bases, leaving 1 base not matched to a gene.

This chain links TRBV5-1 with TRBJ2-3; 16 nucleotides line up with TRBD2. CDR1 and CDR2 from the germline V gene are SGHRS and YFSETQ. With 5 bases clipped from V and 6 bases from J, the junction kept 3 bases outside the gene matches. This CDR3 has 15 amino acids. CDR3 in DNA: TGCGCCAGCAGGGGACTAGCGGGAGGGGCTGATACGCAGTATTTT. It codes for CASRGLAGGADTQYF.

V usage is TRBV5-4 and J usage is TRBJ1-4; the D gene is possibly TRBD1 (5 bases). This CDR3 comprises 14 residues. Per the germline V gene, CDR1 is SGHNT and CDR2 is YYREEE (reference sequence). The ends were cut back, 5 bases at V and 8 bases at J, with 16 bases in the middle. CDR3 region: CASSPSGGDEKLFF. CDR3 nucleotides: TGTGCCAGCAGTCCTTCGGGGGGAGACGAAAAACTGTTTTTT.

The J gene is TRBJ2-7, the V gene TRBV3-1 (or the pseudogene TRBV3-2), with TRBD2 identical over 15 bases. The CDR3 spans 15 residues. Per the germline V gene, CDR1 is LGHDT and CDR2 is YNNKEL (reference sequence). With V trimmed by 3 bases and J by 4 bases, 1 base remained unmatched. The CDR3 protein is CASSHGTSGRYEQYF. CDR3 nucleotides: TGTGCCAGCAGCCACGGGACTAGCGGGAGGTACGAGCAGTACTTC.

The chain recombines TRBV1 with TRBJ1-4; the table's D call, TRBD1, was not checked against the DNA. TRBV1 is flagged as a pseudogene. The CDR3 is 18 residues long. The CDR3 reads CTSSQDRGSGQGYEKLFF. CDR3 sequence (DNA): TGCACCAGCAGCCAAGATCGAGGGTCTGGACAGGGATATGAAAAACTGTTTTTT.

The genes are TRBV24-1 and TRBJ2-3; 7 bases fit TRBD1. Germline-derived CDR1 and CDR2 are KGHDR and SFDVKD. V dropped 9 bases and J dropped 2; count of bases not matched to a gene: 7. The CDR3 runs 14 residues. CDR3 protein: CATGGGTDTDTQYF. The CDR3, as DNA: TGTGCCACCGGAGGTGGGACAGACACAGATACGCAGTATTTT.

The chain is built from TRBV2 and TRBJ2-7; 8 bases map to TRBD2. This CDR3 is 16 amino acids long. V was pared by 6 bases and J by 4 bases, with 14 bases of the junction left unmatched. The germline V gene encodes CDR1 SNHLY and CDR2 FYNNEI. The CDR3 DNA sequence: TGTGCCAGCAGGGAGGGGTTGGGACTAGAAACTTACGAGCAGTACTTC. It specifies CASREGLGLETYEQYF.

This sequence joins TRBV6-5 and TRBJ2-7; 7 bases align to TRBD2. The CDR3 extends over 14 amino acids. J gave up 0 bases and V 6 bases, and 5 bases lay outside the gene matches. Germline V gene sequence: CDR1 MNHEY, CDR2 SVGAGI. CDR3 sequence: CASSVAGSSYEQYF. The CDR3 DNA reads as TGTGCCAGCAGCGTAGCGGGTAGCTCCTACGAGCAGTACTTC.

This chain links TRBV6-5 with TRBJ1-2; 7 bases are shared with TRBD1. The CDR3 has 12 residues. The V and J ends lost 6 bases and 10 bases, in that order; junction bases with no gene match: 8. The germline CDR1 and CDR2 sequences are MNHEY and SVGAGI. In nucleotides, the CDR3 is TGTGCCAGCAGACCCGGGACAGCCACCTACACCTTC. This gives the protein CASRPGTATYTF.

The chain links TRBV30 to TRBJ2-7; 8 bases map to TRBD1. The CDR3 runs 13 residues. Per the germline V gene, CDR1 is GTSNPN and CDR2 is SVGIG (reference sequence). V was clipped by 1 base and J by 5 bases; unmatched bases: 4. The CDR3 bases are TGTGCCTGGAGTGGCGGACAGGGAGACGAGCAGTACTTC. It codes for CAWSGGQGDEQYF.

The chain employs TRBV6-6 and TRBJ2-5, with TRBD2 matching over 12 bases. Germline V gives CDR1 MNHNY, CDR2 SVGAGI (reference sequence). Trimming removed 6 bases from V and 5 bases from J; junction bases left unmatched: 4. This CDR3 has 14 residues. This CDR3 reads CASRTGTSGETQYF. Written as DNA, the CDR3 is TGTGCCAGCAGGACCGGGACTAGCGGGGAGACCCAGTACTTC.

The chain recombines TRBV15 with TRBJ1-3; the D gene is possibly TRBD1 (5 bases). The germline gives CDR1 LNHNV, CDR2 YYDKDF (reference sequence). Trimming removed 0 bases at V and 4 bases at J, with 7 bases between. This CDR3 has 14 residues. The chain's CDR3 is CATSRDRQGNTIYF. The CDR3 nucleotides read TGTGCCACCAGCAGAGATAGACAGGGAAACACCATATATTTT.

As concerns this clone: A read error may produce the germline difference seen at one junction end. The chain is built from TRBV7-7 and TRBJ2-7, with D tentatively TRBD1 or TRBD2 (5 bases each). Germline-derived CDR1 and CDR2 are SSHAT and FNYEAQ (reference sequence). This CDR3 region has 14 residues. The chain's CDR3 is CASSLGESSYEQYF. In DNA, the CDR3 is TGTGCTAGCAGCTTAGGGGAGAGTTCCTACGAGCAGTACTTC.

The V call is TRBV4-3, the J call TRBJ2-1; no definite D call. With 1 base removed from V and 5 bases from J, the gap between germline ends came to 12 bases. Germline CDR1 is LGHNA and CDR2 is YSLEER. This CDR3 is built from 15 residues. The CDR3, as DNA: TGCGCCAGCAGCCAAGTCCTGGGCCCACACAATGAGCAGTTCTTC. It specifies CASSQVLGPHNEQFF.

The chain combines TRBV5-4 with TRBJ2-3; 7 bases match TRBD1. Germline V lookup: CDR1 SGHNT, CDR2 YYREEE (reference sequence). The CDR3 runs 15 residues. Trimming at V came to 1 base and at J to 3 bases, leaving 5 bases not matched to a gene. The CDR3 loop is CASSLSARGTDTQYF. DNA for the CDR3: TGTGCCAGCAGCTTGTCAGCCAGGGGGACAGATACGCAGTATTTT.

Concerning this clone: A much larger clone differs by one base, so this may be a read error. The same CDR3 can be traced to other DNA sequences in this sample. The chain combines TRBV6-2 or TRBV6-3 with TRBJ2-3; 11 nucleotides line up with TRBD2. This CDR3 region has 15 residues. Germline V gene data show CDR1 as MNHEY and CDR2 as SVGEGT. After removal of 4 bases from V and 0 bases from J, the junction contained 0 bases not matched to a gene. CDR3 DNA sequence: TGTGCCAGCAGTTGGACTAGCGGGAGCACAGATACGCAGTATTTT. Translated: CASSWTSGSTDTQYF.

This clone has more than one count but fewer than ten. The chain is built from TRBV19 and TRBJ1-1, with a possible D match to TRBD1 (5 bases). This CDR3 spans 11 amino acids. V lost 6 bases to trimming and J lost 11 bases, with 13 bases between them. The V gene's germline CDR1 is LNHDA and CDR2 SQIVND (reference sequence). CDR3 DNA: TGTGCCAGTAGCTGGGCAGGGTTCGCTTTCTTT. Residues: CASSWAGFAFF.

The rearrangement uses TRBV6-5 and TRBJ2-1; TRBD2 might be the D (6 bases). Germline CDR1 MNHEY, CDR2 SVGAGI. The CDR3 sequence is 15 residues long. The V and J ends lost 3 bases and 1 base respectively, with 10 bases between them. Here the CDR3 DNA reads TGTGCCAGCAGTTATGGGGGGTTGTCCTACAATGAGCAGTTCTTC. Protein product: CASSYGGLSYNEQFF.

This clone is a singleton in its sample. The chain recombines TRBV18 with TRBJ1-4; D not resolved. Germline V gives CDR1 KGHSH, CDR2 LQKENI. The germline V and J ends were trimmed by 0 bases and 7 bases, with 12 bases remaining between them. This CDR3 has 15 amino acids. The CDR3 region has the DNA TGTGCCAGCTCACCACCCGGACTAGAGGGTGAAAAACTGTTTTTT. Translation: CASSPPGLEGEKLFF. The full variable domain, rest sourced from reference TRBV18 and TRBJ1-4, is NAGVMQNPRHLVRRRGQEARLRCSPMKGHSHVYWYRQLPEEGLKFMVYLQKENIIDESGMPKERFSAEFPKEGPSILRIQQVVRGDSAAYFCASSPPGLEGEKLFFGSGTQLSVL.

The gene calls are TRBV4-3 and TRBJ2-7; 7 bases map to TRBD2. Germline V lookup: CDR1 LGHNA, CDR2 YSLEER. V was pared by 1 base and J by 6 bases, with 12 bases of the junction left unmatched. The CDR3 has 16 amino acids. The CDR3 loop reads CASSQVWGGSVAEQYF. CDR3 coding DNA: TGCGCCAGCAGCCAAGTTTGGGGCGGGAGCGTCGCCGAGCAGTACTTC.

The sample holds a few counts of this clone. The chain couples TRBV19 to TRBJ1-5; 10 bases map to TRBD1. CDR1 is LNHDA and CDR2 is SQIVND in the germline V gene (reference sequence). The V and J ends lost 8 bases and 0 bases, in that order; junction bases with no gene match: 7. This CDR3 spans 16 amino acids. CDR3 region: CASQTGGWYSNQPQHF. As DNA, the CDR3 is TGTGCCAGTCAGACAGGGGGCTGGTATAGCAATCAGCCCCAGCATTTT.

The chain employs TRBV6-4 and TRBJ2-1, with a weak D call TRBD2 (6 bases). CDR3 length equals 17 residues. The germline CDR1 and CDR2 sequences are MRHNA and SNTAGT. V was trimmed by 5 bases and J by 0 bases, leaving 17 bases between them. CDR3 DNA sequence: TGTGCCAGCAGTCCGAACCCGCGGGGCAGCTCCTACAATGAGCAGTTCTTC. It yields the protein CASSPNPRGSSYNEQFF.

V is TRBV19 and J is TRBJ1-2, with a possible D match to TRBD1 (5 bases). V shed 3 bases and J shed 4 bases, with 15 bases lying between them. CDR1 and CDR2 (germline): LNHDA, SQIVND (reference sequence). This CDR3 is 15 amino acids long. CDR3 residues: CASSMSWGGGYGYTF. The CDR3 coding sequence is TGTGCCAGTAGTATGTCCTGGGGCGGTGGCTATGGCTACACCTTC.